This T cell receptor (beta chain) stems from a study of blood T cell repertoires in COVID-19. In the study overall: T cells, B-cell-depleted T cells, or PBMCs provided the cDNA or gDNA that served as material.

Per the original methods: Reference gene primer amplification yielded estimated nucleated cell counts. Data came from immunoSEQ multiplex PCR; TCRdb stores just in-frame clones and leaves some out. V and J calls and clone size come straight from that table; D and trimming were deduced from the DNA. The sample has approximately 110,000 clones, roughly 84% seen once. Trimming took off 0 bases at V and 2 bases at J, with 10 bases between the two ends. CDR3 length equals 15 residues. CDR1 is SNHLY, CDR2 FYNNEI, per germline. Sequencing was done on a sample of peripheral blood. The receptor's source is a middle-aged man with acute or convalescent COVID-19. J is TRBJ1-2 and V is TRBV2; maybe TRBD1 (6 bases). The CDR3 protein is CASSEAPRGNYGYTF. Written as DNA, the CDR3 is TGTGCCAGCAGTGAAGCGCCCAGGGGAAACTATGGCTACACCTTC.